The rows below give T cell receptor beta chains drawn from one sample of a study of T-cell reconstitution after alpha-beta-depleted transplantation in children. Using its own MiXCR run on the PCR reads, TCRdb lists one record per CDR3 protein. Of hundreds of thousands of distinct CDR3 sequences in the sample, roughly a tenth were seen once. The source was PBMCs from the stem cell graft donor, collected from the stem cell graft. These receptors came from a human donor who donated a stem cell graft to a child with acute myeloid leukemia. Both conserved end residues are part of each CDR3. Fields, in order: J gene, D gene, V gene, clone size, CDR3 protein, CDR3 DNA. The D gene is left open where the match is weak. Where a row states a size, it is once, few, many or the class of an expanded clone; other rows omit it.

TRBJ2-3 TRBD2 TRBV20-1 . CSHRSGGRAADTQYF TGCAGCCACCGTTCGGGGGGGAGGGCCGCAGATACGCAGTATTTT
TRBJ2-2 . TRBV6-2/TRBV6-3 many CASSYSAGTTGELFF TGTGCCAGCAGTTACAGCGCAGGGACCACCGGGGAGCTGTTTTTT
TRBJ1-1 . TRBV7-2 few CASSLSKGTEAFF TGTGCCAGCAGCTTAAGTAAGGGTACTGAAGCTTTCTTT
TRBJ2-5 TRBD2 TRBV29-1 many CSVFGLGQETQYF TGCAGCGTTTTCGGACTAGGCCAAGAGACCCAGTACTTC
TRBJ2-4 TRBD2 TRBV29-1 . CSITRGENIQYF TGCAGCATAACACGGGGGGAAAACATTCAGTACTTC
TRBJ2-3 . TRBV5-1 . CASSSTSPRTQYF TGCGCCAGCAGCTCTACTAGTCCACGTACGCAGTATTTT
TRBJ2-1 . TRBV7-9 few CASSALLGSYNEQFF TGTGCCAGCAGCGCCTTATTAGGCTCCTACAATGAGCAGTTCTTC
TRBJ1-1 . TRBV3-1 few CASSLTWTANTEAFF TGTGCCAGCAGCCTTACCTGGACAGCCAACACTGAAGCTTTCTTT
TRBJ2-1 TRBD2 TRBV7-2 once CASSLVRLAYNEQFF TGTGCCAGCAGCTTAGTCCGACTAGCTTACAATGAGCAGTTCTTC
TRBJ2-3 TRBD2 TRBV6-2/TRBV6-3 many CASSILLAGGTDTQYF TGTGCCAGCAGTATCCTACTAGCGGGAGGCACAGATACGCAGTATTTT
TRBJ1-6 . TRBV27 few CASSLEGHIGSPLHF TGTGCCAGCAGTTTAGAAGGACACATAGGTTCACCCCTCCACTTT
TRBJ2-3 . TRBV29-1 many CSVGAGLVTDTQYF TGCAGCGTTGGGGCGGGTCTGGTCACAGATACGCAGTATTTT
TRBJ2-1 TRBD1 TRBV18 . CASSDRLAYNEQFF TGTGCCAGCTCGGACAGGTTGGCATACAATGAGCAGTTCTTC
TRBJ2-1 TRBD2 TRBV12-3/TRBV12-4 . CASSLGTRDEQFF TGTGCCAGCAGTTTAGGGACTAGGGATGAGCAGTTCTTC
TRBJ2-1 TRBD2 TRBV24-1 few CATSDRTSRHSYNEQFF TGTGCCACCAGTGATCGGACTAGCCGACACTCCTACAATGAGCAGTTCTTC
TRBJ2-1 TRBD2 TRBV5-1 many CASSPGTSANRGNEQFF TGCGCCAGCAGCCCGGGAACTAGCGCCAACCGGGGCAATGAGCAGTTCTTC
TRBJ1-1 . TRBV12-3/TRBV12-4 many CASMAGREGYTEAFF TGTGCCAGCATGGCAGGGAGGGAGGGGTACACTGAAGCTTTCTTT
TRBJ2-7 . TRBV9 . CASSDPPKEQYF TGTGCCAGCAGCGATCCCCCTAAGGAGCAGTACTTC
TRBJ1-1 . TRBV10-3 . CAISDRYSEAFF TGTGCCATCAGTGATAGATACTCTGAAGCTTTCTTT
TRBJ1-2 TRBD1 TRBV9 . CASSVEIGGNSDYGYTF TGTGCCAGCAGCGTAGAGATAGGGGGCAATTCCGACTATGGCTACACCTTC
TRBJ2-5 . TRBV29-1 few CSVWTGGETQYF TGCAGCGTATGGACTGGGGGGGAGACCCAGTACTTC
TRBJ2-7 . TRBV11-1 . CASSPPPFYEQYF TGTGCCAGCAGCCCGCCACCCTTCTACGAGCAGTACTTC